These 13 T cell receptor beta chains share one sample of origin, sequenced in a study of blood T cells in healthy people across ages. A second PCR of 7 to 11 cycles used a sample-barcoded 5' primer and a J-beta primer mix. TCRdb called the 5' RACE reads again in MiXCR, with one record for every CDR3 protein. The sample yields about a million distinct CDR3 sequences, 35% to 45% seen once. The sample was blood. The receptor source for this set is a man aged 18-30 years in good health.

This chain connects TRBV6-1 to TRBJ1-2, with D tentatively TRBD1 (6 bases). V lost 1 base and J 6 bases, leaving 12 bases between the germline ends. Germline V lookup: CDR1 MNHNS, CDR2 SASEGT. This CDR3 is built from 14 residues. In DNA form, the CDR3 reads TGTGCCAGCAGTGAAGGAGTAGGGGGGAATGGCTACACCTTC. This translates into CASSEGVGGNGYTF.

In its sample, this clonotype was seen a few times. The chain combines TRBV12-3 or TRBV12-4 with TRBJ1-2, with D tentatively TRBD1 (6 bases). V dropped 0 bases and J dropped 7 bases, with 9 bases sitting between them. CDR3 length: 13 amino acids. CDR3 sequence reads: CASSLASGVGYTF. The CDR3 coding sequence is TGTGCCAGCAGTTTAGCGTCAGGGGTTGGCTACACCTTC.

The J gene is TRBJ1-2, the V gene TRBV4-3; D is undetermined. The CDR3 is 15 residues long. Germline V CDR1 and CDR2: LGHNA, YSLEER. V was clipped by 5 bases and J by 5 bases, with 18 bases between them. The CDR3 spells CASSWQPASGYGYTF. In nucleotides, the CDR3 is TGCGCCAGCAGCTGGCAGCCAGCCTCTGGTTATGGCTACACCTTC.

The rearrangement uses TRBV5-1 and TRBJ2-5; 8 bases match TRBD1. The CDR3 totals 16 residues. Germline V lookup: CDR1 SGHRS, CDR2 YFSETQ. V lost 3 bases, J lost 2 bases, and 9 bases stayed unmatched. For the CDR3, the DNA is TGCGCCAGCAGCTATCCCCCCGGGACAGGACAAGAGACCCAGTACTTC. Its protein product is CASSYPPGTGQETQYF.

This clonotype was picked up a small number of times. V gene TRBV29-1 combines with J gene TRBJ1-1; 11 bases are a match to TRBD1. Looked up from germline, CDR1 is SQVTM and CDR2 is ANQGSEA. Unmatched junction bases numbered 8, after V lost 7 bases and J lost 7 bases. The CDR3 loop spans 13 amino acids. For the CDR3, the DNA is TGCAGCGCGTCGGGACAGGGGGATATTGAAGCTTTCTTT. Translation: CSASGQGDIEAFF.

In this sample, this clonotype turned up many times. The genes are TRBV4-1 and TRBJ2-3; 10 nucleotides line up with TRBD2. Germline CDR1 and CDR2: MGHRA and YSYEKL. The CDR3 runs to 16 residues. The ends lost 2 bases at V and 0 bases at J; junction bases unmatched: 2. CDR3 DNA sequence: TGCGCCAGCAGCCAAAGGACTAGCGGTAGCACAGATACGCAGTATTTT. Translating gives CASSQRTSGSTDTQYF.

A note on this clonotype: A much larger clonotype is one base distant, so this may be a read error. The chain joins TRBV4-3 to TRBJ2-5; TRBD2 agrees at 7 bases. CDR1 and CDR2 from the germline V gene are LGHNA and YSLEER. The CDR3 length is 15 residues. V lost 4 bases to trimming and J lost 11 bases; unmatched junction nucleotides: 16. CDR3 sequence (DNA): TGCGCCAGCAGCCTTTCTAGCGGTGACTCCTACAAGCAGTACTTC. Translation gives CASSLSSGDSYKQYF.

The chain recombines TRBV7-9 with TRBJ2-1; possibly TRBD2 for D (5 bases). The V and J ends lost 2 bases and 2 bases respectively, with 10 bases between them. The CDR3 is 15 residues long. The germline V gene encodes CDR1 SEHNR and CDR2 FQNEAQ (reference sequence). In DNA, the CDR3 is TGTGCCAGCAGCTTACTAGCATTCACCTACAATGAGCAGTTCTTC. The encoded protein is CASSLLAFTYNEQFF.

This clonotype was found a few times. The V call is TRBV20-1, the J call TRBJ2-7, with D possibly TRBD1 on 6 matching bases. CDR1 and CDR2 from the germline V gene are DFQATT and SNEGSKA (reference sequence). This CDR3 has 13 residues. With 5 bases removed from V and 5 bases from J, the gap between germline ends came to 16 bases. CDR3 protein: CSAARTVKDEQYF. CDR3 nucleotides: TGCAGTGCTGCCAGGACAGTTAAAGACGAGCAGTACTTC.

This clonotype turned up a few times. J is TRBJ1-6 and V is TRBV20-1, with D unresolved. CDR1 and CDR2 (germline): DFQATT, SNEGSKA (reference sequence). The CDR3 spans 10 residues. Trimming removed 3 bases from V and 9 bases from J, with 3 bases in between. In DNA, the CDR3 is TGCAGTGCTAGTCGTTCACCCCTCCACTTT. This sequence encodes CSASRSPLHF.

This clonotype was counted a few times. This sequence joins TRBV6-5 and TRBJ1-5; 7 bases match TRBD1. The CDR3 is 13 amino acids. Germline CDR1 and CDR2: MNHEY and SVGAGI. The V and J ends lost 9 bases and 6 bases, in that order; junction bases with no gene match: 8. CDR3 sequence: CARATGSGQPQHF. The DNA for the CDR3 is TGTGCCAGAGCGACAGGGTCCGGTCAGCCCCAGCATTTT.

This chain joins TRBV7-2 and TRBJ1-2; TRBD1 matches 10 bases. Per the germline V gene, CDR1 is SGHTA and CDR2 is FQGNSA. V lost 2 bases, J lost 6 bases, and 6 bases stayed unmatched. The length of the CDR3 is 15 residues. The CDR3 coding sequence is TGTGCCAGCAGCTTACAAGGACAGGGGGGCGATGGCTACACCTTC. Residues: CASSLQGQGGDGYTF.

The chain carries TRBV6-1 and TRBJ2-2, with D possibly matching TRBD2 (5 bases). From germline, CDR1 is MNHNS and CDR2 SASEGT. The CDR3 has 15 amino acids. The V and J ends lost 3 bases and 0 bases respectively, with 8 bases between them. CDR3 in DNA: TGTGCCAGCAGTGATGGGGAGTCGAACACCGGGGAGCTGTTTTTT. Translation: CASSDGESNTGELFF.